These T cell receptor beta chains were read from a single sample in a study of shared clonotypes between healthy human individuals. Assay: immunoSEQ multiplex PCR; the TCRdb copy retains only in-frame clones and omits some. Among roughly 500,000 clones, roughly 80% were seen once, and the ten largest hold approximately 11%. Material: PBMCs. All receptors come from a woman in her forties in good health. Some clones in this sample may be carry-over from other donors' samples. CDR3s include the opening cysteine and the closing phenylalanine or tryptophan. A D gene is named only where the DNA matches it firmly. A clone size is listed for some rows: how often the clone was seen (once, few, many), or a class if it is expanded.

D: TRBD1
V: TRBV6-1
J: TRBJ2-7
size: -
CDR3: CASSSGTGLGEQYF
DNA: TGTGCCAGCAGCTCCGGGACAGGTCTTGGCGAGCAGTACTTC

D: -
V: TRBV2
J: TRBJ1-1
size: -
CDR3: CASIRGLNTEAFF
DNA: TGTGCCAGCATCCGGGGTTTGAACACTGAAGCTTTCTTT

D: -
V: TRBV5-4
J: TRBJ1-1
size: -
CDR3: CASSSLGGYRTEAFF
DNA: TGTGCCAGCAGCTCTCTAGGGGGTTATCGCACTGAAGCTTTCTTT

D: TRBD2
V: TRBV10-3
J: TRBJ2-3
size: -
CDR3: CAIRAGTGAGGSTDTQYF
DNA: TGTGCCATCAGGGCCGGGACAGGAGCGGGAGGGAGCACAGATACGCAGTATTTT

D: -
V: TRBV5-1
J: TRBJ2-5
size: -
CDR3: CASSSTGPTLQETQYF
DNA: TGCGCCAGCAGTAGTACGGGGCCTACCTTACAAGAGACCCAGTACTTC

D: -
V: TRBV7-2
J: TRBJ1-2
size: once
CDR3: CASSLDVAGGGYGYTF
DNA: TGTGCCAGCAGCTTAGATGTGGCGGGGGGAGGGTATGGCTACACCTTC

D: TRBD1
V: TRBV5-4
J: TRBJ2-7
size: -
CDR3: CASSARDRGYEQYF
DNA: TGTGCCAGCAGCGCCCGGGACAGGGGCTACGAGCAGTACTTC

D: TRBD2
V: TRBV28
J: TRBJ2-7
size: -
CDR3: CASSHPTGRGASYEQYF
DNA: TGTGCCAGCAGTCACCCGACGGGGAGGGGCGCCTCCTACGAGCAGTACTTC

D: -
V: TRBV30
J: TRBJ1-2
size: -
CDR3: CAWTWGQNYGYTF
DNA: TGTGCCTGGACCTGGGGGCAGAACTATGGCTACACCTTC

D: -
V: TRBV29-1
J: TRBJ2-7
size: few
CDR3: CSARTENSYEQYF
DNA: TGCAGCGCACGGACAGAAAACTCCTACGAGCAGTACTTC

D: -
V: TRBV14
J: TRBJ1-1
size: -
CDR3: CASSQWGRNTEAFF
DNA: TGTGCCAGCAGCCAATGGGGTAGGAACACTGAAGCTTTCTTT

D: -
V: TRBV30
J: TRBJ1-4
size: -
CDR3: CAGSGGTGNEKLFF
DNA: TGTGCCGGGTCGGGGGGGACGGGTAATGAAAAACTGTTTTTT

D: -
V: TRBV7-9
J: TRBJ2-7
size: -
CDR3: CASSLGAAEQYF
DNA: TGTGCCAGCAGCTTAGGGGCGGCCGAGCAGTACTTC

D: TRBD1
V: TRBV5-1
J: TRBJ2-5
size: -
CDR3: CASSPTGGPETQYF
DNA: TGCGCCAGCAGCCCCACAGGGGGCCCAGAGACCCAGTACTTC

D: TRBD1
V: TRBV7-2
J: TRBJ1-2
size: -
CDR3: CASSSKTGGDGYTF
DNA: TGTGCCAGCAGCTCGAAGACAGGGGGCGATGGCTACACCTTC

D: TRBD2
V: TRBV7-2
J: TRBJ2-3
size: few
CDR3: CASRPRAGVILVADTQYF
DNA: TGTGCCAGCAGACCCAGGGCGGGAGTAATATTAGTGGCAGATACGCAGTATTTT

D: -
V: TRBV28
J: TRBJ2-1
size: once
CDR3: CASTPRRRPRNEQFF
DNA: TGTGCCAGCACCCCCCGAAGAAGACCCCGCAATGAGCAGTTCTTC

D: TRBD2
V: TRBV14
J: TRBJ2-3
size: few
CDR3: CASSQTSGRNTDTQYF
DNA: TGTGCCAGCAGCCAAACTAGCGGGAGGAATACAGATACGCAGTATTTT

D: TRBD1
V: TRBV7-3
J: TRBJ2-3
size: -
CDR3: CASSALGTGGTDTQYF
DNA: TGTGCCAGCAGCGCCCTCGGGACAGGGGGCACAGATACGCAGTATTTT

D: -
V: TRBV5-4
J: TRBJ2-1
size: -
CDR3: CASSLQWRGDNEQFF
DNA: TGTGCCAGCAGCTTGCAGTGGAGGGGGGATAATGAGCAGTTCTTC

D: TRBD2
V: TRBV10-2
J: TRBJ2-3
size: once
CDR3: CASTLAGGHDTQYF
DNA: TGCGCCAGCACGTTGGCGGGAGGGCACGATACGCAGTATTTT

D: TRBD2
V: TRBV6-6
J: TRBJ2-1
size: -
CDR3: CASRTLGPGGNEQFF
DNA: TGTGCCAGCAGAACCCTAGGGCCGGGGGGCAATGAGCAGTTCTTC

D: -
V: TRBV9
J: TRBJ1-2
size: -
CDR3: CASSVGTPNYGYTF
DNA: TGTGCCAGCAGCGTAGGGACCCCCAACTATGGCTACACCTTC

D: TRBD2
V: TRBV5-1
J: TRBJ2-3
size: once
CDR3: CASSLVLAGDPDTQYF
DNA: TGCGCCAGCAGCTTGGTACTAGCGGGAGACCCCGATACGCAGTATTTT

D: TRBD1
V: TRBV29-1
J: TRBJ2-7
size: -
CDR3: CSVAGQGDEQYF
DNA: TGCAGCGTCGCGGGACAGGGGGACGAGCAGTACTTC

D: -
V: TRBV7-9
J: TRBJ1-1
size: -
CDR3: CASSPLGGTEAFF
DNA: TGTGCCAGCAGCCCCCTGGGGGGCACTGAAGCTTTCTTT

D: TRBD1
V: TRBV14
J: TRBJ1-4
size: -
CDR3: CASSQTDREREKLFF
DNA: TGTGCCAGCAGCCAAACGGACAGGGAGAGAGAAAAACTGTTTTTT

D: TRBD2
V: TRBV7-6
J: TRBJ2-3
size: -
CDR3: CASSRSGHLRGGDTQYF
DNA: TGTGCCAGCTCACGTTCGGGACATCTACGGGGGGGAGATACGCAGTATTTT

D: -
V: TRBV5-1
J: TRBJ1-5
size: -
CDR3: CASSLWSERNQPQHF
DNA: TGCGCCAGCAGCTTGTGGTCGGAACGCAATCAGCCCCAGCATTTT

D: -
V: TRBV5-8
J: TRBJ1-5
size: -
CDR3: CASTPYRDQPQHF
DNA: TGTGCCAGCACCCCTTACAGGGACCAGCCCCAGCATTTT

D: -
V: TRBV7-5
J: TRBJ1-5
size: -
CDR3: CVRILLQGGQPQHF
DNA: TGTGTCAGAATTCTGTTACAGGGTGGTCAGCCCCAGCATTTT

D: -
V: TRBV10-3
J: TRBJ2-5
size: -
CDR3: CAISELGQTQETQYF
DNA: TGTGCCATCAGTGAGTTAGGACAGACTCAAGAGACCCAGTACTTC

D: TRBD1
V: TRBV10-1
J: TRBJ2-5
size: -
CDR3: CASSWTGDQETQYF
DNA: TGCGCCAGCAGTTGGACAGGCGACCAAGAGACCCAGTACTTC

D: TRBD2
V: TRBV6-4
J: TRBJ2-1
size: few
CDR3: CASSKGLEANEQFF
DNA: TGTGCCAGCAGTAAGGGACTAGAGGCAAATGAGCAGTTCTTC

D: -
V: TRBV25-1
J: TRBJ2-7
size: -
CDR3: CASSDYRANEQYF
DNA: TGTGCCAGCAGTGATTACAGGGCGAACGAGCAGTACTTC

D: -
V: TRBV2
J: TRBJ2-2
size: few
CDR3: CASSERQGPGVTGELFF
DNA: TGTGCCAGCAGTGAACGCCAGGGGCCAGGGGTCACCGGGGAGCTGTTTTTT

D: -
V: TRBV11-2
J: TRBJ2-7
size: -
CDR3: CASSLVFEQYF
DNA: TGTGCCAGCAGCTTAGTCTTCGAGCAGTACTTC

D: -
V: TRBV6-1
J: TRBJ1-4
size: once
CDR3: CASSVGRGFSEKLFF
DNA: TGTGCCAGCAGTGTAGGCAGGGGATTCAGTGAAAAACTGTTTTTT

D: -
V: TRBV9
J: TRBJ2-1
size: -
CDR3: CASSVGTYNEQFF
DNA: TGTGCCAGCAGCGTAGGGACCTACAATGAGCAGTTCTTC

D: TRBD1
V: TRBV5-1
J: TRBJ2-5
size: -
CDR3: CASSATGGGETQYF
DNA: TGCGCCAGCAGCGCGACAGGGGGAGGGGAGACCCAGTACTTC

D: -
V: TRBV7-2
J: TRBJ2-2
size: -
CDR3: CASSLSVTNTGELFF
DNA: TGTGCCAGCAGCTTGAGCGTTACGAACACCGGGGAGCTGTTTTTT

D: TRBD1
V: TRBV7-8
J: TRBJ2-7
size: -
CDR3: CASSGPGGAGEQYF
DNA: TGTGCCAGCAGCGGTCCAGGGGGCGCGGGCGAGCAGTACTTC

D: TRBD1
V: TRBV7-9
J: TRBJ2-7
size: -
CDR3: CASSLGQGPRHEQYF
DNA: TGTGCCAGCAGCTTAGGACAGGGGCCGCGGCACGAGCAGTACTTC

D: -
V: TRBV5-1
J: TRBJ1-3
size: -
CDR3: CASSAAGNSGNTIYF
DNA: TGCGCCAGCAGCGCAGCAGGGAACTCTGGAAACACCATATATTTT

D: -
V: TRBV28
J: TRBJ1-2
size: -
CDR3: CASSPTGYGYTF
DNA: TGTGCCAGCAGTCCAACAGGATATGGCTACACCTTC

D: -
V: TRBV2
J: TRBJ1-3
size: -
CDR3: CASSEKLGNTIYF
DNA: TGTGCCAGCAGTGAAAAGCTAGGAAACACCATATATTTT

D: -
V: TRBV9
J: TRBJ2-1
size: -
CDR3: CASSTGDRRLYNEQFF
DNA: TGTGCCAGCAGCACAGGCGACCGTCGCCTTTACAATGAGCAGTTCTTC

D: -
V: TRBV27
J: TRBJ1-5
size: many
CDR3: CASSLSMGANQPQHF
DNA: TGTGCCAGCAGTTTATCGATGGGGGCTAACCAGCCCCAGCATTTT

D: -
V: TRBV7-2
J: TRBJ2-7
size: -
CDR3: CASSLGLSREQYF
DNA: TGTGCCAGCAGCTTAGGACTATCTCGCGAGCAGTACTTC

D: -
V: TRBV7-2
J: TRBJ1-5
size: -
CDR3: CASSPVMSNQPQHF
DNA: TGTGCCAGCAGCCCCGTAATGAGCAATCAGCCCCAGCATTTT

D: TRBD2
V: TRBV5-1
J: TRBJ2-7
size: -
CDR3: CASSFTSGAYEQYF
DNA: TGCGCCAGCAGCTTTACTAGCGGAGCCTACGAGCAGTACTTC

D: -
V: TRBV9
J: TRBJ2-7
size: -
CDR3: CASSVGGRGPYEQYF
DNA: TGTGCCAGCAGCGTAGGGGGCAGGGGACCCTACGAGCAGTACTTC

D: TRBD1
V: TRBV30
J: TRBJ2-7
size: few
CDR3: CAWSVRDRIRYEQYF
DNA: TGTGCCTGGAGTGTACGGGACAGAATTAGGTACGAGCAGTACTTC